The clone carrying this T cell receptor (beta chain) was seen ten or more times. This sample was taken from a study of T-cell reconstitution after alpha-beta-depleted transplantation in children. Germline CDR1 and CDR2: KGHDR and SFDVKD. Trimming at V came to 5 bases and at J to 3 bases, leaving 5 bases not matched to a gene. This CDR3 comprises 15 residues. Construction of the TCRbeta library involved unique molecular identifiers. TCRdb reanalysed the PCR reads using MiXCR and keeps one entry per CDR3 protein. The sample carries approximately 91,000 distinct CDR3 sequences, approximately 9.2% recorded once.

This chain links TRBV24-1 with TRBJ1-2; 10 bases match TRBD1. The source material was PBMCs from the stem cell graft donor, sampled from the stem cell graft. This clonotype was sampled from a human donor who donated a stem cell graft to a child with congenital amegakaryocytic thrombocytopenia. CDR3: CATSGWDRGYYGYTF. Written as DNA, the CDR3 is TGTGCCACCAGTGGCTGGGACAGGGGTTACTATGGCTACACCTTC.